Listed here are 6 T cell receptor beta chains from one sample, sequenced in a study of T cells in Graves' hyperthyroidism and ophthalmopathy. RNA transcripts yielded amplified TCR beta CDR3 regions. Initially, a first-round RT-PCR of the TCR CDR3 employed the HTBI primer set. TCRdb itself ran the multiplex PCR reads through MiXCR, one entry per CDR3 protein. The table lists around 260,000 distinct CDR3 sequences, approximately 26% of them singletons. Sequenced input: blood. These receptors all come from a middle-aged man with Graves' hyperthyroidism that later progressed to Graves' ophthalmopathy.

This clonotype was detected ten times or more. The V gene is TRBV19, the J gene TRBJ1-5; tentative D call: TRBD1 (6 bases). The CDR3 spans 15 residues. Germline CDR1 reads LNHDA; CDR2 reads SQIVND (reference sequence). Trimming left V 5 bases short and J 7 bases short, with 18 bases between. CDR3 in amino acids: CASSPWTATGQPQHF. The DNA for the CDR3 is TGTGCCAGTAGTCCCTGGACAGCTACCGGACAGCCCCAGCATTTT. Variable domain in full (rest from reference TRBV19 and TRBJ1-5): DGGITQSPKYLFRKEGQNVTLSCEQNLNHDAMYWYRQDPGQGLRLIYYSQIVNDFQKGDIAEGYSVSREKKESFPLTVTSAQKNPTAFYLCASSPWTATGQPQHFGDGTRLSIL.

This clonotype has a count of ten or more. This chain joins TRBV7-8 and TRBJ2-4; D may be TRBD1 (6 bases). Germline CDR1 reads SGHVS; CDR2 reads FQNEAQ. With 6 bases removed from V and 6 bases from J, the gap between germline ends came to 12 bases. The CDR3 contains 13 residues. The CDR3 protein is CASRTGGGNIQYF. The CDR3 region has the DNA TGTGCCAGCAGGACAGGAGGTGGAAACATTCAGTACTTC. Full variable domain (missing parts from reference TRBV7-8 and TRBJ2-4): GAGVSQSPRYKVAKRGQDVALRCDPISGHVSLFWYQQALGQGPEFLTYFQNEAQLDKSGLPSDRFFAERPEGSVSTLKIQRTQQEDSAVYLCASRTGGGNIQYFGAGTRLSVL.

This clonotype was seen at least ten times. The genes are TRBV29-1 and TRBJ1-2; 7 bases line up with TRBD1. Germline CDR1 reads SQVTM; CDR2 reads ANQGSEA. CDR3 length: 13 residues. The junction had 3 bases not matched to a gene; V was cut back by 3 bases and J by 2 bases. CDR3 sequence (DNA): TGCAGCGTTGAGACACAGGGGAACTATGGCTACACCTTC. This encodes CSVETQGNYGYTF.

Many counts were recorded for this clonotype. This chain links TRBV6-4 with TRBJ1-5; 9 bases align to TRBD1. CDR3 length equals 19 residues. Per the germline V gene, CDR1 is MRHNA and CDR2 is SNTAGT. Germline trimming cut 6 bases from V and 0 bases from J; bases unmatched to any gene: 15. CDR3 region: CASRPRRGQGRDSNQPQHF. The DNA of the CDR3 is TGTGCCAGCAGGCCCCGCAGGGGACAGGGTCGGGATAGCAATCAGCCCCAGCATTTT.

The sample holds one count of this clonotype. The genes are TRBV4-3 and TRBJ2-7, with 12 bases matching TRBD2. The germline CDR1 and CDR2 sequences are LGHNA and YSLEER. CDR3 size: 15 residues. V shed 0 bases and J 7 bases; nucleotides not matched to a gene: 4. CDR3 region: CASSQESLAGGEQYF. The CDR3 nucleotides read TGCGCCAGCAGCCAAGAATCCCTAGCGGGAGGGGAGCAGTACTTC.

This clonotype was detected ten times or more. The gene calls are TRBV29-1 and TRBJ2-5; a possible D gene is TRBD1 (6 bases). The CDR3 runs to 13 residues. V lost 4 bases and J lost 0, with 9 bases in between. CDR1 is SQVTM, CDR2 ANQGSEA, per germline. The CDR3 spells CSVADSYQETQYF. DNA for the CDR3: TGCAGCGTTGCGGACAGCTACCAAGAGACCCAGTACTTC.